This TCR beta chain was recovered during a study of identical twins. Healthy Caucasians supplied all donations. Whole-study results and caveats: The more abundant beta clonotypes in cord blood had fewer insertions, and memory repertoires did not show this.

MiXCR, run by TCRdb on the 5' RACE reads, gives a single entry per CDR3 protein. The data hold a few hundred thousand distinct CDR3 sequences, with approximately 16% observed a single time. Note on this clonotype: No antigen is known for it.

Germline assignment: CDR1 MDHEN and CDR2 SYDVKM. Trimming left V 1 base short and J 1 base short, with 13 bases between. The CDR3 consists of 16 residues. These data were also reused for a study on yellow fever vaccine responses in identical twins.

V gene TRBV28 combines with J gene TRBJ2-5; possible D gene TRBD1, 5 bases. The receptor comes from a woman aged 18-35 years in good health. The source material was CD4+ T cells sorted from blood. The CDR3 reads CASSLSMGLGQETQYF. CDR3 coding DNA: TGTGCCAGCAGTTTATCCATGGGGCTGGGCCAAGAGACCCAGTACTTC.